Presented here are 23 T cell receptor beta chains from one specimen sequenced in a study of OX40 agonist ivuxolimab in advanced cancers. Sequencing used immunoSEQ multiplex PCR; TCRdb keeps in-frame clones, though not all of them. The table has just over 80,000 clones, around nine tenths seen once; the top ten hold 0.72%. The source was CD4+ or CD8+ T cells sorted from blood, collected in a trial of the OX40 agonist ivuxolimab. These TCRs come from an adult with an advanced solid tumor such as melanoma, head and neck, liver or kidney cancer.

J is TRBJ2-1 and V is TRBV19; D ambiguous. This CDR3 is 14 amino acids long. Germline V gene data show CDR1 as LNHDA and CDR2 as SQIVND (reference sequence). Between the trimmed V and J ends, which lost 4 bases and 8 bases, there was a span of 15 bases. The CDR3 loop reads CASSTPLGIDEQFF. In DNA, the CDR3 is TGTGCCAGTAGTACCCCTCTAGGGATCGATGAGCAGTTCTTC.

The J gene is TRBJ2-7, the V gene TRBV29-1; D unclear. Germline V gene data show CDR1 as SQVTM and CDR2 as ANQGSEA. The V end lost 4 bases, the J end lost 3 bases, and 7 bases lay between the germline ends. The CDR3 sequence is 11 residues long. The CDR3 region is CSVVNSYEQYF. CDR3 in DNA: TGCAGCGTTGTGAACAGCTACGAGCAGTACTTC.

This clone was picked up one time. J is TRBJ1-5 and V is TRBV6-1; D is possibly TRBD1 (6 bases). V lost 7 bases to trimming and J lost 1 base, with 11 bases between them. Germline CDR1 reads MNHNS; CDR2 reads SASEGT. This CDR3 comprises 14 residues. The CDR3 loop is CASIQGLSNQPQHF. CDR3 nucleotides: TGTGCCAGCATCCAGGGGTTAAGCAATCAGCCCCAGCATTTT.

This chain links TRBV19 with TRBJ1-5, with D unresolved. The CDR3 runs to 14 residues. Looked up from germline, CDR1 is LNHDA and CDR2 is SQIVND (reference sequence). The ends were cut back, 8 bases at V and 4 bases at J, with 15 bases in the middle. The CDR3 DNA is TGTGCCAGTCTTCCGGGGATGGGGAATCAGCCCCAGCATTTT. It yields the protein CASLPGMGNQPQHF.

The CDR3 coding sequence is TGTGCCAGCAGTGAAGCAGCGCCGGGGCGAGTACTTTCCACAGATACGCAGTATTTT. It translates to CASSEAAPGRVLSTDTQYF. This sequence joins TRBV2 and TRBJ2-3; the D call may be TRBD1 or TRBD2 (5 bases each). The CDR3 spans 19 residues. Germline assignment: CDR1 SNHLY and CDR2 FYNNEI. V was shortened by 0 bases and J by 2 bases, with 21 bases between the two germline ends.

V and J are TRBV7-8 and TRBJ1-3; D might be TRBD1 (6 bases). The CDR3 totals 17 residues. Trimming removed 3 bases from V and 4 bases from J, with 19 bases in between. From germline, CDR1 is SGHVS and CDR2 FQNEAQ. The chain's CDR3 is CASSLGAWGASGNTIYF. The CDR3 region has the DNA TGTGCCAGCAGCTTGGGGGCCTGGGGTGCGTCAGGAAACACCATATATTTT.

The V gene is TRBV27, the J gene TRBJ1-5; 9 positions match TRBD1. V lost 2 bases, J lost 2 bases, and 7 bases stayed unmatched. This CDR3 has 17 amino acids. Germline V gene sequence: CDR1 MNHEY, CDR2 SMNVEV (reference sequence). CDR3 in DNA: TGTGCCAGCAGTTTAAGGGGACAGGGCAGGGGCAATCAGCCCCAGCATTTT. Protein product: CASSLRGQGRGNQPQHF.

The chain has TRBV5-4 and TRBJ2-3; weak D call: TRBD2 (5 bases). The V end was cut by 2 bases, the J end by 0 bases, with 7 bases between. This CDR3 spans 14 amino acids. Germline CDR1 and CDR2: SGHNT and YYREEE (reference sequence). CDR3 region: CASSFSASTDTQYF. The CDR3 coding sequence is TGTGCCAGCAGCTTTAGCGCAAGCACAGATACGCAGTATTTT. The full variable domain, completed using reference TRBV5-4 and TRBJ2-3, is ETGVTQSPTHLIKTRGQQVTLRCSSQSGHNTVSWYQQALGQGPQFIFQYYREEENGRGNFPPRFSGLQFPNYSSELNVNALELDDSALYLCASSFSASTDTQYFGPGTRLTVL.

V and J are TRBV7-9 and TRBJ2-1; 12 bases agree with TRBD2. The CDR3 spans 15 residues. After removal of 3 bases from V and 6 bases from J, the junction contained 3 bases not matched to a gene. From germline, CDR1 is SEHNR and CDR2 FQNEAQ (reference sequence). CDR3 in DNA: TGTGCCAGCAGCTTCGGGGGACTAGCGGGCAATGAGCAGTTCTTC. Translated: CASSFGGLAGNEQFF.

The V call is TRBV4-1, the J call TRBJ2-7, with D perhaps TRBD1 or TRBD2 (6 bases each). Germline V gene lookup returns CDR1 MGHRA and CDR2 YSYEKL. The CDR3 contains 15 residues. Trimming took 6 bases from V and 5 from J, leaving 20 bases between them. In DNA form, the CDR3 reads TGCGCCAGCAGTCGGGCTGAGGGGGGTTTTAACGAGCAGTACTTC. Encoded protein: CASSRAEGGFNEQYF.

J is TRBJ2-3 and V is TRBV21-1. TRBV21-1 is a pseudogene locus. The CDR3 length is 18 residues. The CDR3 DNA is TGTGCCAGCAGCAAAGAAGGTATGGGGGGCGCACCCCCAGATACGCAGTATTTT. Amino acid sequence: CASSKEGMGGAPPDTQYF.

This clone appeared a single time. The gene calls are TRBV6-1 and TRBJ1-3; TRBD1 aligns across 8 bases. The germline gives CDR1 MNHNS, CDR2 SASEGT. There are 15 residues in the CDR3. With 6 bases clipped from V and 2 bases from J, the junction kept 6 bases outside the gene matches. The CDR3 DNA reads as TGTGCCAGCAGGAAGACGACAGGGGCTGGAAACACCATATATTTT. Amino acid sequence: CASRKTTGAGNTIYF.

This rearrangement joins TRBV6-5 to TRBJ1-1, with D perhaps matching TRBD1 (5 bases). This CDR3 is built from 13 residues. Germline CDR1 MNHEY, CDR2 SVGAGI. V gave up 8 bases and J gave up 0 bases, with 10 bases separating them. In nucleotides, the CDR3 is TGTGCCAGCTCAGGGTCCATGAACACTGAAGCTTTCTTT. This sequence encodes CASSGSMNTEAFF.

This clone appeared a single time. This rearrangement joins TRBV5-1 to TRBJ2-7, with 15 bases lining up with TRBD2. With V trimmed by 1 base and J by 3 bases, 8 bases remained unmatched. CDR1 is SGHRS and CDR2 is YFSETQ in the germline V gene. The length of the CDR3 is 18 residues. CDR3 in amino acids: CASSLYGLAGGGDYEQYF. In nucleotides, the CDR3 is TGCGCCAGCAGCTTGTACGGACTAGCGGGAGGGGGAGACTACGAGCAGTACTTC.

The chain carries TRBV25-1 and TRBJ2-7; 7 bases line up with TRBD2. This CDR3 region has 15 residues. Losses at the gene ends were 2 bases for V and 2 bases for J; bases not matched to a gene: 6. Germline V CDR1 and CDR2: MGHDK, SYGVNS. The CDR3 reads CASSESSREPYEQYF. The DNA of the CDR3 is TGTGCCAGCAGTGAAAGTTCGCGGGAGCCCTACGAGCAGTACTTC.

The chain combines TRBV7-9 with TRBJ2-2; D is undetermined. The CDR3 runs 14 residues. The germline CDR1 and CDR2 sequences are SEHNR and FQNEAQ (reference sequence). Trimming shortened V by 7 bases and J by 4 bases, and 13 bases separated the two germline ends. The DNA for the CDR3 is TGTGCCAGCATGAACGTGACTCGCACCGGGGAGCTGTTTTTT. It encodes CASMNVTRTGELFF. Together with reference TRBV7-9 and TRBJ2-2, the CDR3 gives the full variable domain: DTGVSQNPRHKITKRGQNVTFRCDPISEHNRLYWYRQTLGQGPEFLTYFQNEAQLEKSRLLSDRFSAERPKGSFSTLEIQRTEQGDSAMYLCASMNVTRTGELFFGEGSRLTVL.

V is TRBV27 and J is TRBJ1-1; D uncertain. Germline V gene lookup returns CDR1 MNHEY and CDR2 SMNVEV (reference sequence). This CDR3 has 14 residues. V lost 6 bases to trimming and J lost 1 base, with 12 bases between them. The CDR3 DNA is TGTGCCAGCAGCCCCTGGAGGGCGAACACTGAAGCTTTCTTT. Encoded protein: CASSPWRANTEAFF.

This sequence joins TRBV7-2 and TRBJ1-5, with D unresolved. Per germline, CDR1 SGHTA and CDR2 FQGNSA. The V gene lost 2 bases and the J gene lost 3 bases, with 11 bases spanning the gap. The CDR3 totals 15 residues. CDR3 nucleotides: TGTGCCAGCAGCTTATCATCGGGTAACAATCAGCCCCAGCATTTT. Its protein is CASSLSSGNNQPQHF.

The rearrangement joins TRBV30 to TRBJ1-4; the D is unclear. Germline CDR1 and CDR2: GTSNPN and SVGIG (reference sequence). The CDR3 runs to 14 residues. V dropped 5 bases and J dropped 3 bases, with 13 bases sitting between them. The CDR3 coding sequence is TGTGCCTGGCACCCACAGAAACCTAATGAAAAACTGTTTTTT. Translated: CAWHPQKPNEKLFF.

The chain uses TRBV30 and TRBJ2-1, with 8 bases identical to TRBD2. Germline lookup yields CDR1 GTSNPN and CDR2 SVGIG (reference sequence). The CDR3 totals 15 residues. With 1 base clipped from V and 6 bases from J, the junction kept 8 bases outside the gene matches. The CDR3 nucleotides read TGTGCCTGGAGTGGGTTGGGACTAGTAATCAATGAGCAGTTCTTC. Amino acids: CAWSGLGLVINEQFF.

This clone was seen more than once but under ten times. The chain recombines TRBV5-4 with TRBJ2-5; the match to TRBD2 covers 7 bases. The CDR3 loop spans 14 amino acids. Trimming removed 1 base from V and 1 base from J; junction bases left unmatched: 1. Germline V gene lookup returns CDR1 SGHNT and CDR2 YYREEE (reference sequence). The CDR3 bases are TGTGCCAGCAGCTTGACTAGCGCCCAAGAGACCCAGTACTTC. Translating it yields CASSLTSAQETQYF.

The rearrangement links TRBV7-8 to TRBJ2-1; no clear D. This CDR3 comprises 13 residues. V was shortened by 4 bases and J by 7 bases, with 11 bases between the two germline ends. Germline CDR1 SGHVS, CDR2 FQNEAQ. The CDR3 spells CASSSFSRNEQFF. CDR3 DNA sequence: TGTGCCAGCAGCTCCTTCTCGCGGAATGAGCAGTTCTTC.

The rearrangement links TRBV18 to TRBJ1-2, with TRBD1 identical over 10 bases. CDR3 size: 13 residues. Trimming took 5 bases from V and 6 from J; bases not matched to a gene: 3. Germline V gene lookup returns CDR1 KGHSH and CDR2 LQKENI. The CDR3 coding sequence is TGTGCCAGCTCAGGGACAGGGGAGAATGGCTACACCTTC. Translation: CASSGTGENGYTF.